One sample yielded the 11 T cell receptor beta chains listed below, sequenced in a study of long-term antiretroviral therapy in people with HIV. Running of the v3.0 immunoSEQ assay took place at survey level. Sequenced by immunoSEQ multiplex PCR; TCRdb stores in-frame clones only, minus some. This sample carries around 20,000 clones, just over 75% of them seen once, and the ten largest clones take about 6.9%. The sample was unsorted PBMCs, taken 2.2 years after starting antiretroviral therapy. These receptors were obtained from a man between 45 and 60 years old with HIV.

The chain has TRBV9 and TRBJ2-7; 9 bases map to TRBD1. This CDR3 contains 15 residues. The trim removed 0 bases at V and 4 bases at J, leaving 5 bases unmatched. Germline CDR1 reads SGDLS; CDR2 reads YYNGEE. This CDR3 is CASSVVTGGAYEQYF. The CDR3 nucleotides read TGTGCCAGCAGCGTAGTAACAGGGGGCGCGTACGAGCAGTACTTC.

The chain employs TRBV19 and TRBJ2-1; no clear D. The CDR3 has 12 residues. The V gene lost 1 base and the J gene lost 9 bases, with 7 bases spanning the gap. CDR1 is LNHDA, CDR2 SQIVND, per germline (reference sequence). The CDR3 loop reads CASSIGLREQFF. For the CDR3, the DNA is TGTGCCAGTAGTATAGGGCTACGTGAGCAGTTCTTC.

This clone appeared once. The V gene is TRBV28, the J gene TRBJ1-1, with TRBD1 identical over 7 bases. The CDR3 totals 14 residues. In germline, CDR1 is MDHEN, CDR2 SYDVKM. Trimming removed 5 bases from V and 1 base from J; junction bases left unmatched: 4. The CDR3 sequence: CASSETGANTEAFF. CDR3 sequence (DNA): TGTGCCAGCAGTGAAACAGGGGCGAACACTGAAGCTTTCTTT. Full variable domain (rest looked up from reference TRBV28 and TRBJ1-1): DVKVTQSSRYLVKRTGEKVFLECVQDMDHENMFWYRQDPGLGLRLIYFSYDVKMKEKGDIPEGYSVSREKKERFSLILESASTNQTSMYLCASSETGANTEAFFGQGTRLTVV.

Comment on this clone: A read error may produce the germline difference seen at one junction end. The CDR3 DNA follows: TGTGCCAGCAGCTTGAGACAGACAAAGAGGGGTGGCCACACCTTC. Protein: CASSLRQTKRGGHTF. The chain recombines TRBV5-6 with TRBJ1-2; D is possibly TRBD1 (5 bases). Per germline, CDR1 SGHDT and CDR2 YYEEEE. The CDR3 has 15 residues.

V and J are TRBV5-1 and TRBJ2-1, with 12 bases fitting TRBD2. This CDR3 spans 16 amino acids. The germline gives CDR1 SGHRS, CDR2 YFSETQ. V lost 0 bases and J lost 7; bases outside the gene matches: 5. Written as DNA, the CDR3 is TGCGCCAGCAGCTTGGGTTGGCTAGCGGGGGGGAATGAGCAGTTCTTC. Protein sequence: CASSLGWLAGGNEQFF.

The chain combines TRBV2 with TRBJ1-4; a weak D match, TRBD1 (6 bases). This CDR3 contains 15 residues. V lost 6 bases, J lost 4 bases, and 15 bases lay in between. Per the germline V gene, CDR1 is SNHLY and CDR2 is FYNNEI. The CDR3 region has the DNA TGTGCCAGCAGAGGCGGGGGCGCAAGTAATGAAAAACTGTTTTTT. Its protein is CASRGGGASNEKLFF.

The rearrangement joins TRBV7-2 to TRBJ2-3; the D is unclear. The V end lost 1 base, the J end lost 4 bases, and 9 bases lay between the germline ends. Per germline, CDR1 SGHTA and CDR2 FQGNSA. The CDR3 covers 14 residues. CDR3: CASSLVVAADTQYF. In DNA form, the CDR3 reads TGTGCCAGCAGCTTAGTAGTAGCAGCAGATACGCAGTATTTT.

In this sample, this clone turned up a few times. The chain recombines TRBV2 with TRBJ2-6; D remains ambiguous. This CDR3 spans 15 amino acids. The V end was cut by 6 bases, the J end by 0 bases, with 9 bases between. CDR1 SNHLY and CDR2 FYNNEI come from the germline V gene. The DNA of the CDR3 is TGTGCCAGCAGGGGTATAAGCTCTGGGGCCAACGTCCTGACTTTC. Translating gives CASRGISSGANVLTF.

The chain carries TRBV28 and TRBJ2-7; 7 bases match TRBD2. Germline-derived CDR1 and CDR2 are MDHEN and SYDVKM. The CDR3 has 13 residues. After removal of 7 bases from V and 3 bases from J, the junction contained 6 bases not matched to a gene. The CDR3 reads CASMPGGFYEQYF. CDR3 bases: TGTGCCAGCATGCCGGGGGGATTCTACGAGCAGTACTTC.

The chain is built from TRBV4-2 and TRBJ2-7, with a possible D match to TRBD1 (5 bases). Trimming removed 0 bases from V and 3 bases from J, with 6 bases in between. This CDR3 comprises 13 residues. The germline V gene encodes CDR1 LGHNA and CDR2 YNFKEQ. The CDR3, as DNA: TGTGCCAGCAGCCAAGATAGGGGCTACGAGCAGTACTTC. This sequence encodes CASSQDRGYEQYF.

CDR3 region: CASSLVTDRFYEQYF. In DNA, the CDR3 is TGTGCCAGCAGCTTGGTTACAGACAGGTTTTACGAGCAGTACTTC. The chain joins TRBV5-4 to TRBJ2-7; tentatively, D is TRBD1 (6 bases). V was trimmed by 0 bases and J by 4 bases, leaving 14 bases between them. Germline V gene sequence: CDR1 SGHNT, CDR2 YYREEE (reference sequence). The CDR3 is 15 residues long.